One sample yielded the 27 T cell receptor beta chains listed below, sequenced in a study of breast tumors, draining lymph nodes, adjacent tissues. Breast cancer patients provided tissue from their axillary draining lymph nodes. TCRdb independently ran MiXCR on the multiplex PCR reads; one entry per CDR3 protein. Of 180,000 or so distinct CDR3 sequences in the sample, 31% are singletons; the top ten hold 4% to 4.5%. Material: axillary lymph node tissue. These receptors were taken from a female donor with breast cancer. Some clones in this sample may be carry-over from other donors' samples.

This clonotype was counted ten times or more. The chain uses TRBV18 and TRBJ1-6, with D maybe TRBD1 (5 bases). This CDR3 has 16 amino acids. V lost 0 bases and J 5 bases, leaving 11 bases between the germline ends. Germline values: CDR1 KGHSH, CDR2 LQKENI. The CDR3 here is CASSPPGRDHNSPLHF. CDR3 coding DNA: TGTGCCAGCTCACCACCGGGCAGGGACCATAATTCACCCCTCCACTTT.

This clonotype was observed at least ten times. This chain links TRBV5-8 with TRBJ1-5; a weak D match, TRBD1 (6 bases). CDR3 length equals 12 residues. CDR1 and CDR2 (germline): SGHTS, YDEGEE. V was pared by 6 bases and J by 12 bases, with 16 bases between. CDR3 residues: CASKNRGELQHF. The CDR3 nucleotides read TGTGCCAGCAAAAATAGGGGGGAACTCCAGCATTTT.

The V gene is TRBV12-3 or TRBV12-4, the J gene TRBJ2-7; a weak D match, TRBD1 (5 bases). The CDR3 contains 12 residues. V gave up 8 bases and J gave up 3 bases, with 11 bases separating them. CDR3 DNA sequence: TGTGCCAGCGTTGGACAAAGCTACGAGCAGTACTTC. This gives the protein CASVGQSYEQYF.

The genes are TRBV18 and TRBJ2-6; 9 bases map to TRBD1. Germline V gene data show CDR1 as KGHSH and CDR2 as LQKENI. This CDR3 is built from 17 residues. Trimming at V came to 6 bases and at J to 4 bases, leaving 10 bases not matched to a gene. The CDR3 DNA reads as TGTGCCAGCTCTCGTCCCGGGACAGGGTCGGGGGCCAACGTCCTGACTTTC. Translating it yields CASSRPGTGSGANVLTF.

This clonotype came up a few times. At one of its ends the junction is not consistent with the germline gene, which may arise from a read error. The chain carries TRBV19 and TRBJ2-1, with 13 bases lining up with TRBD2. Germline V gene data show CDR1 as LNHDA and CDR2 as SQIVND (reference sequence). This CDR3 is built from 17 residues. The CDR3 coding sequence is TGTGCCAGTAGTATTGTGACTAGCGGGGGGTTGAACAATGAGCAGTCCTTC. Protein product: CASSIVTSGGLNNEQSF. The full variable domain, in which reference TRBV19 and TRBJ2-1 provide the parts outside the CDR3, is DGGITQSPKYLFRKEGQNVTLSCEQNLNHDAMYWYRQDPGQGLRLIYYSQIVNDFQKGDIAEGYSVSREKKESFPLTVTSAQKNPTAFYLCASSIVTSGGLNNEQSFGPGTRLTVL.

Turning to this clonotype: With a much larger clone just one base away, this may be a read error. The chain couples TRBV7-9 to TRBJ2-3, with 7 bases lining up with TRBD2. Germline lookup yields CDR1 SEHNR and CDR2 FQNEAQ (reference sequence). The CDR3 extends over 17 amino acids. Here the CDR3 DNA reads TGTGCCAGCAGCTACACCCGGGCTAGCGGTGAGACAGATCCGCAGTGTTTT. This encodes CASSYTRASGETDPQCF.

The chain combines TRBV6-1 with TRBJ2-3; 7 nucleotides match TRBD1. The junction had 6 bases not matched to a gene; V was cut back by 6 bases and J by 3 bases. This CDR3 comprises 14 residues. CDR1 and CDR2 (germline): MNHNS, SASEGT. CDR3 sequence: CASRPPGQTDTQYF. CDR3 coding DNA: TGTGCCAGCAGACCCCCGGGACAGACAGATACGCAGTATTTT.

This clonotype was seen more than once but under ten times. The J gene is TRBJ2-5, the V gene TRBV5-4, with D perhaps TRBD2 (6 bases). Germline V CDR1 and CDR2: SGHNT, YYREEE (reference sequence). The CDR3 has 15 residues. Trimming left V 4 bases short and J 0 bases short, with 13 bases between. The CDR3 DNA reads TGTGCCAGCAGCCCTCAGCGGGCGGACCAAGAGACCCAGTACTTC. Its translation: CASSPQRADQETQYF.

Turning to this clonotype: A single base separates this from a much larger clone, so it may be a read error. This chain links TRBV30 with TRBJ2-7, with a possible D match to TRBD2 (6 bases). The CDR3 is 14 amino acids. Germline lookup yields CDR1 GTSNPN and CDR2 SVGIG (reference sequence). CDR3 sequence: CAWSVGGTLYGQYF. The CDR3 nucleotides read TGTGCCTGGAGTGTTGGGGGGACCCTCTACGGGCAGTACTTC. Drawing the rest from reference TRBV30 and TRBJ2-7, the complete variable domain is SQTIHQWPATLVQPVGSPLSLECTVEGTSNPNLYWYRQAAGRGLQLLFYSVGIGQISSEVPQNLSASRPQDRQFILSSKKLLLSDSGFYLCAWSVGGTLYGQYFGPGTRLTVT.

This clonotype was observed at least ten times. The J gene is TRBJ1-6, the V gene TRBV30, with 9 bases matching TRBD1. The CDR3 spans 14 residues. Germline V CDR1 and CDR2: GTSNPN, SVGIG (reference sequence). The J segment lost 7 bases and the V segment lost 7 bases, leaving 8 bases of the junction unmatched. CDR3 loop: CAFRTGTGNSPLHF. CDR3 sequence (DNA): TGTGCCTTCCGAACCGGGACAGGGAATTCACCCCTCCACTTT.

In its sample, this clonotype was seen a few times. The chain carries TRBV27 and TRBJ2-5, with D perhaps given as TRBD1 or TRBD2 (5 bases each). The CDR3 length is 13 residues. V was shortened by 0 bases and J by 7 bases, with 9 bases between the two germline ends. Germline-derived CDR1 and CDR2 are MNHEY and SMNVEV (reference sequence). The CDR3 here is CASSLSGRVTQYF. For the CDR3, the DNA is TGTGCCAGCAGTTTATCGGGACGGGTGACCCAGTACTTC.

This clonotype was observed many times. This rearrangement joins TRBV20-1 to TRBJ1-2; D gene ambiguous. V was cut by 0 bases and J by 4 bases, with 12 bases left in between. CDR1 is DFQATT, CDR2 SNEGSKA, per germline (reference sequence). This CDR3 contains 14 residues. The CDR3 loop reads CSARESDSGYGYTF. In DNA form, the CDR3 reads TGCAGTGCTAGAGAGTCAGACTCGGGCTATGGCTACACCTTC.

This clonotype was observed at least ten times. The V gene is TRBV5-6, the J gene TRBJ2-1, with 9 bases lining up with TRBD2. Trimming at V came to 6 bases and at J to 10 bases, leaving 11 bases not matched to a gene. The CDR3 runs to 14 residues. CDR1 and CDR2 (germline): SGHDT, YYEEEE. This chain's CDR3 is CASTAGGGAMEQFF. CDR3 in DNA: TGTGCCAGCACCGCGGGCGGGGGGGCTATGGAGCAGTTCTTC.

This clonotype has ten or more counts. J is TRBJ2-7 and V is TRBV5-1, with D possibly matching TRBD1 (6 bases). V dropped 0 bases and J dropped 3 bases, with 10 bases sitting between them. The CDR3 contains 14 residues. Germline V gives CDR1 SGHRS, CDR2 YFSETQ. The CDR3 loop reads CASSLGQADYEQYF. CDR3 nucleotides: TGCGCCAGCAGCTTGGGACAGGCGGACTACGAGCAGTACTTC.

This clonotype appeared a few times. This rearrangement joins TRBV5-8 to TRBJ1-2; 7 bases are shared with TRBD1. Unmatched junction bases numbered 13, after V lost 4 bases and J lost 4 bases. The CDR3 loop spans 16 amino acids. Per germline, CDR1 SGHTS and CDR2 YDEGEE. In DNA, the CDR3 is TGTGCCAGCAGCCATTTAAACAGGGGTGGGAGCTATGGCTACACCTTC. It encodes CASSHLNRGGSYGYTF.

This rearrangement joins TRBV2 to TRBJ2-5; 10 bases fit TRBD1. CDR1 is SNHLY and CDR2 is FYNNEI in the germline V gene. Trimming removed 5 bases from V and 5 bases from J; junction bases left unmatched: 11. The CDR3 is 16 amino acids. CDR3 sequence (DNA): TGTGCCAGCAGTTACTGGACAGGGGGAGATATGGAGACCCAGTACTTC. Amino acids: CASSYWTGGDMETQYF.

The sample holds many counts of this clonotype. This chain links TRBV20-1 with TRBJ1-5; 9 bases fit TRBD1. After removal of 3 bases from V and 1 base from J, the junction contained 4 bases not matched to a gene. This CDR3 is 15 amino acids long. The germline V gene encodes CDR1 DFQATT and CDR2 SNEGSKA (reference sequence). Here the CDR3 DNA reads TGCAGTGCTAGGTCCGGGACAGGGAGCAATCAGCCCCAGCATTTT. Encoded protein: CSARSGTGSNQPQHF.

This clonotype has ten or more counts. This sequence joins TRBV6-6 and TRBJ2-3; weak D call: TRBD2 (5 bases). Germline lookup yields CDR1 MNHNY and CDR2 SVGAGI (reference sequence). The length of the CDR3 is 16 residues. Deletions cut 2 bases from V and 0 bases from J, with 12 bases between. CDR3 DNA sequence: TGTGCCAGCAGTTACATCCAGCGGATTAGCACAGATACGCAGTATTTT. Amino acids: CASSYIQRISTDTQYF.

The chain uses TRBV20-1 and TRBJ2-3; D not certain. Trimming removed 5 bases at V and 4 bases at J, with 16 bases between. There are 14 residues in the CDR3. Germline CDR1 reads DFQATT; CDR2 reads SNEGSKA (reference sequence). The CDR3 sequence: CSARGRRVSDTQYF. The CDR3 DNA sequence: TGCAGTGCTCGAGGCCGTCGGGTCTCAGATACGCAGTATTTT.

This clonotype has a handful of counts. The junction does not match germline at one end; this may be a read error. V and J are TRBV14 and TRBJ2-4; 8 nucleotides agree with TRBD2. This CDR3 comprises 14 residues. Germline V gene data show CDR1 as SGHDN and CDR2 as FVKESK. The CDR3 here is CASSPGLALGIQSF. CDR3 sequence (DNA): TGTGCCAGCAGCCCTGGACTAGCCCTGGGCATTCAGTCCTTC.

There are many counts of this clonotype. This chain connects TRBV25-1 to TRBJ1-4; TRBD1 is a possible D gene (6 bases). This CDR3 has 15 residues. Deletions cut 8 bases from V and 4 bases from J, with 17 bases between. CDR1 MGHDK and CDR2 SYGVNS come from the germline V gene. The CDR3 spells CASSKGGANNEKLFF. The CDR3 nucleotides are TGTGCCAGCTCTAAGGGGGGGGCGAATAATGAAAAACTGTTTTTT.

This clonotype was counted at least ten times. The CDR3 loop is CASSYGAATGTDTQYF. CDR3 DNA: TGTGCCAGCAGTTACGGGGCGGCAACAGGCACAGATACGCAGTATTTT. The chain joins TRBV6-5 to TRBJ2-3; perhaps TRBD1 as D (5 bases). The germline V and J ends were trimmed by 2 bases and 1 base, with 13 bases remaining between them. The CDR3 runs to 16 residues. CDR1 MNHEY and CDR2 SVGAGI come from the germline V gene.

This clonotype was found a few times. Since a much larger clone is just one base distant, this may be a read error. In DNA, the CDR3 is TGTGCCAGCAGCTTCGGCAGTACTACCTATGGCTACACCTTC. Its translation is CASSFGSTTYGYTF. The chain has TRBV11-2 and TRBJ1-2; D gene uncertain. V gave up 3 bases and J gave up 4 bases, with 12 bases separating them. CDR3 length: 14 residues. Germline CDR1 and CDR2: SGHAT and FQNNGV.

This clonotype was seen a single time. CDR3 in DNA: TGTGCCAGTAGTTTACTCGACAGGGGGCGCGGGCAGCCCCAGCATTTT. This translates into CASSLLDRGRGQPQHF. This rearrangement joins TRBV19 to TRBJ1-5; 10 bases match TRBD1. Trimming removed 5 bases from V and 7 bases from J; junction bases left unmatched: 11. Germline assignment: CDR1 LNHDA and CDR2 SQIVND (reference sequence). The CDR3 covers 16 residues.

This clonotype occurred many times. This rearrangement joins TRBV3-1 to TRBJ1-2; D ambiguous. Per germline, CDR1 LGHDT and CDR2 YNNKEL (reference sequence). The V end lost 1 base, the J end lost 7 bases, and 16 bases lay between the germline ends. The CDR3 sequence is 15 residues long. This CDR3 reads CASSQGSGFSPGYTF. The DNA for the CDR3 is TGTGCCAGCAGCCAAGGGTCGGGATTCTCCCCTGGCTACACCTTC. Complete variable domain (other parts from reference TRBV3-1 and TRBJ1-2): DTAVSQTPKYLVTQMGNDKSIKCEQNLGHDTMYWYKQDSKKFLKIMFSYNNKELIINETVPNRFSPKSPDKAHLNLHINSLELGDSAVYFCASSQGSGFSPGYTFGSGTRLTVV.

This clonotype has a count of ten or more. V gene TRBV6-1 combines with J gene TRBJ1-5; D is undetermined. In germline, CDR1 is MNHNS, CDR2 SASEGT. The CDR3 runs 17 residues. Trimming took 6 bases from V and 0 from J, leaving 18 bases between them. The CDR3 nucleotides are TGTGCCAGCAGCCCCCCCCCGGGATTGTCTAGCAATCAGCCCCAGCATTTT. It translates to CASSPPPGLSSNQPQHF.

This clonotype has a count of ten or more. The rearrangement links TRBV24-1 to TRBJ2-1; no firm D call. The V gene lost 7 bases and the J gene lost 8 bases, with 11 bases spanning the gap. This CDR3 contains 12 residues. Germline CDR1 reads KGHDR; CDR2 reads SFDVKD. CDR3 nucleotides: TGTGCCACCAGGGACGTCAGTGATGAGCAGTTCTTC. Its translation: CATRDVSDEQFF.